These 10 T cell receptor beta chains were sequenced from one sample in a study of T cell responses to AZD1222 COVID-19 vaccine. Profiling relied on immunoSEQ multiplex PCR, and the TCRdb table lists in-frame clones only, not all of them. The table lists approximately 150,000 clones, about 92% of them singletons. Sequencing was performed on peripheral blood, taken 28 days after the second AZD1222 dose. These receptors all stem from an adult who received the AZD1222 COVID-19 vaccine.

The DNA of the CDR3 is TGTGCCAGCAGTGCGCCCTACTTGCGGCAGTTCTTC. Protein product: CASSAPYLRQFF. The chain couples TRBV12-3 or TRBV12-4 to TRBJ2-1; no clear D. Trimming stripped 5 bases from V and 12 bases from J, with 14 bases between. CDR3 length equals 12 residues.

The chain joins TRBV5-4 to TRBJ1-1, with 7 positions matching TRBD1. Germline V gene sequence: CDR1 SGHNT, CDR2 YYREEE (reference sequence). The V gene end was trimmed by 3 bases and the J gene end by 0 bases; junction bases not matched to a gene: 5. The CDR3 loop spans 15 amino acids. The CDR3 reads CASSWHTGVNTEAFF. The CDR3 DNA reads as TGTGCCAGCAGCTGGCATACAGGGGTGAACACTGAAGCTTTCTTT. Supplemented by reference TRBV5-4 and TRBJ1-1, the full variable domain reads ETGVTQSPTHLIKTRGQQVTLRCSSQSGHNTVSWYQQALGQGPQFIFQYYREEENGRGNFPPRFSGLQFPNYSSELNVNALELDDSALYLCASSWHTGVNTEAFFGQGTRLTVV.

The rearrangement uses TRBV19 and TRBJ2-7; TRBD1 agrees at 7 bases. The V gene's germline CDR1 is LNHDA and CDR2 SQIVND (reference sequence). V shed 9 bases, J shed 3 bases, and the junction held 2 bases outside the gene matches. This CDR3 has 11 amino acids. Here the CDR3 reads CASRDSYEQYF. The CDR3 DNA follows: TGTGCCAGCCGGGACAGCTACGAGCAGTACTTC.

The chain carries TRBV30 and TRBJ1-1; no firm D call. The V end lost 3 bases, the J end lost 1 base, and 12 bases lay between the germline ends. The germline CDR1 and CDR2 sequences are GTSNPN and SVGIG (reference sequence). The CDR3 loop spans 14 amino acids. This CDR3 is CAWSLRGWNTEAFF. The CDR3 nucleotides read TGTGCCTGGAGCCTGCGAGGGTGGAACACTGAAGCTTTCTTT. Drawing the rest from reference TRBV30 and TRBJ1-1, the complete variable domain is SQTIHQWPATLVQPVGSPLSLECTVEGTSNPNLYWYRQAAGRGLQLLFYSVGIGQISSEVPQNLSASRPQDRQFILSSKKLLLSDSGFYLCAWSLRGWNTEAFFGQGTRLTVV.

The chain links TRBV24-1 to TRBJ2-3; D uncertain. Trimming stripped 6 bases from V and 3 bases from J, with 9 bases between. Germline V lookup: CDR1 KGHDR, CDR2 SFDVKD. This CDR3 has 13 residues. CDR3 sequence (DNA): TGTGCCACCAGTCACCTCGTAACAGATACGCAGTATTTT. It encodes CATSHLVTDTQYF.

This chain uses TRBV7-2 with TRBJ1-5; 8 nucleotides agree with TRBD1. V trimming: 4 bases; J trimming: 3 bases; junction bases outside the gene matches: 5. CDR1 is SGHTA and CDR2 is FQGNSA in the germline V gene. The CDR3 is 15 residues long. CDR3 in DNA: TGTGCCAGCAGCTCGAGGACAGGGAACAATCAGCCCCAGCATTTT. Translated: CASSSRTGNNQPQHF.

The rearrangement joins TRBV6-6 to TRBJ2-5; D is possibly TRBD1 (6 bases). V lost 7 bases to trimming and J lost 7 bases, with 25 bases between them. The CDR3 consists of 16 residues. Per the germline V gene, CDR1 is MNHNY and CDR2 is SVGAGI (reference sequence). The CDR3 reads CASTAKPGTSAGTQYF. The CDR3 nucleotides read TGTGCCAGCACCGCAAAACCGGGGACATCGGCCGGGACCCAGTACTTC.

V usage is TRBV6-5 and J usage is TRBJ2-7; D remains unclear. The CDR3 has 14 residues. Trimming left V 3 bases short and J 4 bases short, with 13 bases between. Germline V gene lookup returns CDR1 MNHEY and CDR2 SVGAGI. The CDR3 is CASSYSPTGYEQYF. CDR3 coding DNA: TGTGCCAGCAGTTATTCTCCTACCGGGTACGAGCAGTACTTC.

CDR3: CASSSGGQGGGEQYF. CDR3 DNA: TGTGCCAGCAGTTCTGGGGGACAGGGGGGCGGCGAGCAGTACTTC. This chain joins TRBV6-5 and TRBJ2-7; 11 bases are shared with TRBD1. This CDR3 contains 15 residues. J lost 6 bases, V lost 4 bases, and 8 bases had no gene match. The germline V gene has CDR1 MNHEY and CDR2 SVGAGI.

The CDR3 reads CASSLTAHEAFF. In DNA, the CDR3 is TGTGCCAGCAGCCTCACAGCCCATGAAGCTTTCTTT. The rearrangement links TRBV3-1 (or the pseudogene TRBV3-2) to TRBJ1-1; D is uncertain. This CDR3 is 12 amino acids long. Germline CDR1 and CDR2: LGHDT and YNNKEL (reference sequence). Trimming stripped 4 bases from V and 7 bases from J, with 10 bases between.